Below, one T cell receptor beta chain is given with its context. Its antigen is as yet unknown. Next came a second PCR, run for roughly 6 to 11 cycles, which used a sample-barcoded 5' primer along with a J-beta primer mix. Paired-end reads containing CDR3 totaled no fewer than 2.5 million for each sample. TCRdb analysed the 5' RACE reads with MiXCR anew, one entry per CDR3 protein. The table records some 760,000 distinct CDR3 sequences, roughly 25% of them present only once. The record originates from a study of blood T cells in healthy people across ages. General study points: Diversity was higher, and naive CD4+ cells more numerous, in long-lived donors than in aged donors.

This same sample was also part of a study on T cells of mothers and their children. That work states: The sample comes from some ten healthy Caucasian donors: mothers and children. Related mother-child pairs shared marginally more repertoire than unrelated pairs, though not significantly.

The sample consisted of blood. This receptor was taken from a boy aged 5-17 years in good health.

The CDR3 reads CASGGTSASYEQYF. The CDR3 region has the DNA TGTGCCAGTGGCGGGACTAGCGCATCCTACGAGCAGTACTTC. The chain employs TRBV19 and TRBJ2-7; 10 bases line up with TRBD2. The CDR3 consists of 14 residues. The V gene's germline CDR1 is LNHDA and CDR2 SQIVND (reference sequence). With 8 bases clipped from V and 1 base from J, the junction kept 5 bases outside the gene matches.